This T cell receptor (beta chain) is from a study of T cells in Graves' hyperthyroidism and ophthalmopathy. CDR1 and CDR2 (germline): LGHDT, YNNKEL (reference sequence). The CDR3 is 17 amino acids. V was clipped by 1 base and J by 3 bases, with 15 bases between them. Ophthalmopathy in the patients scored at least 3 on Clinical Activity Score and at least 4 on NOSPECS grade, lasting under 3 months. This clonotype was counted ten times or more. Its antigen remains unidentified. Regions amplified from RNA transcripts were the TCR beta CDR3 regions. During a first-round RT-PCR of the TCR CDR3, the HTBI primer set was used. TCRdb processed the multiplex PCR reads anew with MiXCR; each CDR3 protein has one entry. The data hold over 500,000 distinct CDR3 sequences, with about 15% observed a single time. General study points: Most clonotypes expanded in the thyroid (above 0.001) were also present in blood.

What was sequenced was blood. The chain uses TRBV3-1 and TRBJ1-4, with a tentative D call TRBD1 (5 bases). The receptor was derived from a woman aged 25 to 39 with Graves' ophthalmopathy. In DNA, the CDR3 is TGTGCCAGCAGCCAAGTTATGGGGGGTGGACCTAATGAAAAACTGTTTTTT. Amino acids: CASSQVMGGGPNEKLFF. Combining the CDR3 with reference TRBV3-1 and TRBJ1-4 gives the whole variable domain DTAVSQTPKYLVTQMGNDKSIKCEQNLGHDTMYWYKQDSKKFLKIMFSYNNKELIINETVPNRFSPKSPDKAHLNLHINSLELGDSAVYFCASSQVMGGGPNEKLFFGSGTQLSVL.